This passage covers 20 T cell receptor beta chains from one sample sequenced in a study of blood T cell repertoires in COVID-19. Repertoires were generated with immunoSEQ multiplex PCR, while TCRdb's copy carries only in-frame clones and drops some. The repertoire includes fewer than 120,000 clones, about 80% of them detected once, and more than 15% sits in the top ten. Sequenced material: peripheral blood. The receptors originated from a woman aged 80 or over with active or convalescent COVID-19.

The gene calls are TRBV9 and TRBJ1-2, with 9 bases fitting TRBD1. The CDR3 is made up of 16 amino acids. From germline, CDR1 is SGDLS and CDR2 YYNGEE. The trim removed 0 bases at V and 4 bases at J, leaving 7 bases unmatched. The CDR3 region has the DNA TGTGCCAGCAGCGTAGCCCCCGACAGGGGGACCTATGGCTACACCTTC. Encoded protein: CASSVAPDRGTYGYTF.

The rearrangement joins TRBV5-3 to TRBJ2-7; 15 positions match TRBD2. TRBV5-3 falls under the ORF class, with uncertain function. V was pared by 3 bases and J by 6 bases, with 4 bases of the junction left unmatched. The CDR3 consists of 15 residues. The CDR3 reads CARSWGLAGGFEQYF. In nucleotides, the CDR3 is TGTGCCAGAAGCTGGGGACTAGCGGGAGGCTTCGAGCAGTACTTC.

The rearrangement uses TRBV19 and TRBJ2-7; D might be TRBD1 (6 bases). The CDR3 extends over 13 amino acids. CDR1 LNHDA and CDR2 SQIVND come from the germline V gene (reference sequence). V dropped 6 bases and J dropped 8 bases, with 17 bases sitting between them. The CDR3 region is CASRPRGYRKQYF. The CDR3 DNA follows: TGTGCCAGTAGGCCAAGGGGGTACAGGAAGCAGTACTTC. The full variable domain, with the rest looked up from reference TRBV19 and TRBJ2-7, is DGGITQSPKYLFRKEGQNVTLSCEQNLNHDAMYWYRQDPGQGLRLIYYSQIVNDFQKGDIAEGYSVSREKKESFPLTVTSAQKNPTAFYLCASRPRGYRKQYFGPGTRLTVT.

In this sample, this clone turned up once. The chain recombines TRBV28 with TRBJ1-5, with D possibly being TRBD1 (6 bases). V lost 2 bases to trimming and J lost 3 bases, with 11 bases between them. The CDR3 has 15 residues. The germline CDR1 and CDR2 sequences are MDHEN and SYDVKM. CDR3 nucleotides: TGTGCCAGCAGTTTAGGGGGCGGATCCAATCAGCCCCAGCATTTT. This sequence encodes CASSLGGGSNQPQHF.

V is TRBV20-1 and J is TRBJ2-1; D not resolved. Germline lookup yields CDR1 DFQATT and CDR2 SNEGSKA (reference sequence). V was cut by 7 bases and J by 1 base, with 5 bases left in between. The CDR3 is made up of 11 amino acids. This CDR3 reads CSVRSYNEQFF. In nucleotides, the CDR3 is TGCAGTGTCAGGTCCTACAATGAGCAGTTCTTC.

CDR3 sequence reads: CASSLEAGGHNEQFF. The CDR3 DNA reads TGCGCCAGCAGCTTGGAGGCGGGAGGACACAATGAGCAGTTCTTC. The chain links TRBV5-1 to TRBJ2-1, with 8 bases fitting TRBD2. Looked up from germline, CDR1 is SGHRS and CDR2 is YFSETQ. This CDR3 has 15 amino acids. The trim removed 0 bases at V and 5 bases at J, leaving 4 bases unmatched.

The J gene is TRBJ2-7, the V gene TRBV18; 9 bases are shared with TRBD2. This CDR3 spans 16 amino acids. Germline assignment: CDR1 KGHSH and CDR2 LQKENI. Trimming at V came to 0 bases and at J to 3 bases, leaving 6 bases not matched to a gene. CDR3 in amino acids: CASSPPRGSGSYEQYF. The CDR3 nucleotides are TGTGCCAGCTCACCACCAAGGGGTAGCGGGAGCTACGAGCAGTACTTC. Full variable domain (outside the CDR3, taken from reference TRBV18 and TRBJ2-7): NAGVMQNPRHLVRRRGQEARLRCSPMKGHSHVYWYRQLPEEGLKFMVYLQKENIIDESGMPKERFSAEFPKEGPSILRIQQVVRGDSAAYFCASSPPRGSGSYEQYFGPGTRLTVT.

This chain links TRBV7-8 with TRBJ2-1, with 10 bases that match TRBD2. With V trimmed by 5 bases and J by 9 bases, 10 bases remained unmatched. This CDR3 is built from 15 residues. CDR1 and CDR2 (germline): SGHVS, FQNEAQ. This CDR3 reads CASSKLAGTTGEQFF. The CDR3 DNA reads as TGTGCCAGCAGCAAACTAGCGGGAACCACCGGTGAGCAGTTCTTC. The whole variable domain, filled in from reference TRBV7-8 and TRBJ2-1, reads GAGVSQSPRYKVAKRGQDVALRCDPISGHVSLFWYQQALGQGPEFLTYFQNEAQLDKSGLPSDRFFAERPEGSVSTLKIQRTQQEDSAVYLCASSKLAGTTGEQFFGPGTRLTVL.

V usage is TRBV7-8 and J usage is TRBJ2-1; D may be TRBD2 (5 bases). V was cut by 5 bases and J by 4 bases, with 15 bases left in between. The CDR3 covers 15 residues. Germline values: CDR1 SGHVS, CDR2 FQNEAQ. The CDR3 here is CASSTDYGVYNEQFF. CDR3 DNA: TGTGCCAGCAGCACAGACTACGGGGTTTACAATGAGCAGTTCTTC. Using reference TRBV7-8 and TRBJ2-1 for the parts outside the CDR3, the full variable domain is GAGVSQSPRYKVAKRGQDVALRCDPISGHVSLFWYQQALGQGPEFLTYFQNEAQLDKSGLPSDRFFAERPEGSVSTLKIQRTQQEDSAVYLCASSTDYGVYNEQFFGPGTRLTVL.

The chain couples TRBV7-8 to TRBJ1-4; no definite D call. Trimming removed 0 bases from V and 3 bases from J, with 11 bases in between. There are 16 residues in the CDR3. The germline V gene encodes CDR1 SGHVS and CDR2 FQNEAQ. The CDR3 DNA reads TGTGCCAGCAGCTTAGCGCGGCGGAATTCTAATGAAAAACTGTTTTTT. Protein sequence: CASSLARRNSNEKLFF.

This clone was counted once. V and J are TRBV5-1 and TRBJ2-7; 13 bases are a match to TRBD2. The CDR3 is made up of 18 amino acids. From germline, CDR1 is SGHRS and CDR2 YFSETQ. Unmatched junction bases numbered 12, after V lost 4 bases and J lost 2 bases. CDR3 bases: TGCGCCAGCAGCCAGGGACTAGCGGGACGAAGGGGCACCTACGAGCAGTACTTC. Translating it yields CASSQGLAGRRGTYEQYF. The complete variable domain, with remaining parts taken from reference TRBV5-1 and TRBJ2-7, reads KAGVTQTPRYLIKTRGQQVTLSCSPISGHRSVSWYQQTPGQGLQFLFEYFSETQRNKGNFPGRFSGRQFSNSRSEMNVSTLELGDSALYLCASSQGLAGRRGTYEQYFGPGTRLTVT.

The sample holds a few counts of this clone. This chain connects TRBV7-9 to TRBJ1-5, with 12 bases that match TRBD1. CDR1 is SEHNR and CDR2 is FQNEAQ in the germline V gene (reference sequence). V shed 3 bases, J shed 5 bases, and the junction held 8 bases outside the gene matches. The CDR3 covers 17 residues. As DNA, the CDR3 is TGTGCCAGCAGCTTTTCACCGGGACAGGGGGCGGATCAGCCCCAGCATTTT. Translated, it gives CASSFSPGQGADQPQHF.

The genes are TRBV7-7 and TRBJ2-3; 8 bases line up with TRBD1. CDR1 is SSHAT and CDR2 is FNYEAQ in the germline V gene (reference sequence). This CDR3 spans 13 amino acids. After removal of 5 bases from V and 6 bases from J, the junction contained 4 bases not matched to a gene. The CDR3 nucleotides read TGTGCCAGCAGCCTGAGACAGGGGGATACGCAGTATTTT. Translating it yields CASSLRQGDTQYF.

The CDR3, as DNA: TGTGCCAGTAAGGCCCCGCGACTAGCGGGAGCGTCCTACGAGCAGTACTTC. It codes for CASKAPRLAGASYEQYF. The chain uses TRBV19 and TRBJ2-7, with 12 positions matching TRBD2. CDR3 length equals 17 residues. With 7 bases clipped from V and 1 base from J, the junction kept 11 bases outside the gene matches. The germline V gene has CDR1 LNHDA and CDR2 SQIVND (reference sequence).

The rearrangement links TRBV3-1 (or the pseudogene TRBV3-2) to TRBJ2-7; TRBD2 matches 15 bases. After removal of 4 bases from V and 3 bases from J, the junction contained 10 bases not matched to a gene. The CDR3 contains 18 residues. Germline CDR1 and CDR2: LGHDT and YNNKEL (reference sequence). CDR3 residues: CASSPGQGLAGGGYEQYF. The CDR3 DNA reads TGTGCCAGCAGCCCGGGACAGGGACTAGCGGGAGGAGGCTACGAGCAGTACTTC.

The CDR3 reads CSVEVSGTPLREQFF. The CDR3 bases are TGCAGCGTTGAAGTGAGCGGAACTCCCCTCCGTGAGCAGTTCTTC. V and J are TRBV29-1 and TRBJ2-1, with D possibly matching TRBD2 (5 bases). V was clipped by 1 base and J by 9 bases, with 19 bases between them. Germline assignment: CDR1 SQVTM and CDR2 ANQGSEA. CDR3 length equals 15 residues.

The CDR3 spells CASSSRVGLADYEQYF. In nucleotides, the CDR3 is TGTGCCAGCAGCTCGAGGGTTGGACTAGCGGACTACGAGCAGTACTTC. The chain combines TRBV5-4 with TRBJ2-7; TRBD2 matches at 10 bases. There are 16 residues in the CDR3. Per the germline V gene, CDR1 is SGHNT and CDR2 is YYREEE (reference sequence). V was pared by 3 bases and J by 3 bases, with 9 bases of the junction left unmatched.

The chain uses TRBV6-6 and TRBJ1-3; TRBD1 matches 8 bases. V shed 6 bases and J 4 bases; nucleotides not matched to a gene: 8. This CDR3 region has 15 residues. The germline V gene encodes CDR1 MNHNY and CDR2 SVGAGI (reference sequence). CDR3 DNA: TGTGCCAGCAGCATAGACAGGGGAAGGGGAAACACCATATATTTT. Protein: CASSIDRGRGNTIYF.

By share, this clone counts as medium-sized (0.01 to 0.1%). CDR3 sequence reads: CASSSFRNQPQHF. DNA of the CDR3: TGCGCCAGCAGCTCCTTTCGCAATCAGCCCCAGCATTTT. The V gene is TRBV4-1, the J gene TRBJ1-5; D is unresolved. Deletions cut 5 bases from V and 2 bases from J, with 7 bases between. This CDR3 region has 13 residues. From germline, CDR1 is MGHRA and CDR2 YSYEKL.

This clone was seen a single time. The chain is built from TRBV7-9 and TRBJ2-7; 7 nucleotides agree with TRBD1. The CDR3 extends over 14 amino acids. Trimming removed 6 bases from V and 0 bases from J; junction bases left unmatched: 5. CDR1 and CDR2 from the germline V gene are SEHNR and FQNEAQ (reference sequence). The CDR3 loop is CASSGQAFSYEQYF. As DNA, the CDR3 is TGTGCCAGCAGTGGACAGGCTTTCTCCTACGAGCAGTACTTC.